This T cell receptor beta chain was sequenced for a study of blood T cell repertoires in COVID-19. In the original workflow: Reference gene primer amplification in the assay estimated nucleated cell counts. Assay: immunoSEQ multiplex PCR; the TCRdb copy retains only in-frame clones and omits some. V and J calls and clone size are given by that table; D and trimming were obtained from the DNA. The sample includes a few hundred thousand clones, around 89% seen only once; the top ten take about 0.8%. This CDR3 spans 15 amino acids. Per germline, CDR1 SGHAT and CDR2 FQNNGV. Germline trimming cut 5 bases from V and 0 bases from J; bases unmatched to any gene: 4.

Input material: peripheral blood. This clonotype was obtained from a man aged 25 to 40 with acute or convalescent COVID-19. The chain combines TRBV11-2 with TRBJ2-3; 8 bases match TRBD1. In nucleotides, the CDR3 is TGTGCCAGCAGCCGGGGGACAGGTAGCACAGATACGCAGTATTTT. Its translation: CASSRGTGSTDTQYF.